A selection of T cell receptor beta chains follows, all from one sample in a study of cytomegalovirus exposure and HLA in healthy donors. TCRdb keeps only in-frame clones here, not all; method: immunoSEQ multiplex PCR. Among about 150,000 clones listed, roughly 85% were seen once. Sequences were obtained from PBMCs. These receptors were obtained from a male donor in good health and CMV-seronegative. The CDR3 runs from the conserved cysteine through the conserved F or W.

v_call: TRBV23-1; cdr3_length: 18; j_call: TRBJ1-5; cdr3_aa: CASSQYILAQAYNQPQHF
v_call: TRBV19; cdr3_length: 18; j_call: TRBJ2-7; cdr3_aa: CASSSSAGGLAGGREQYF
v_call: TRBV7-2; cdr3_length: 14; j_call: TRBJ2-5; cdr3_aa: CASSPGLAVETQYF
v_call: TRBV5-6; cdr3_length: 15; j_call: TRBJ1-5; cdr3_aa: CASSCASGGNQPQHF
v_call: TRBV5-6; cdr3_length: 13; j_call: TRBJ2-7; cdr3_aa: CASSLGRGNEQYF
v_call: TRBV6-4; cdr3_length: 14; j_call: TRBJ1-2; cdr3_aa: CASSDSGQSYGYTF
v_call: TRBV27; cdr3_length: 11; j_call: TRBJ2-3; cdr3_aa: CASTRGDTQYF
v_call: TRBV5-8; cdr3_length: 16; j_call: TRBJ1-4; cdr3_aa: CASSPRVGQGYRKLFF
v_call: TRBV29-1; cdr3_length: 13; j_call: TRBJ2-7; cdr3_aa: CSVAPGQGYEQYF
v_call: TRBV5-6; cdr3_length: 16; j_call: TRBJ1-4; cdr3_aa: CASTDRKGQDNEKLFF
v_call: TRBV4-1; cdr3_length: 16; j_call: TRBJ2-3; cdr3_aa: CASSRHRLPITDTQYF
v_call: TRBV11-2; cdr3_length: 15; j_call: TRBJ2-7; cdr3_aa: CASSARAGQSYEQYF
v_call: TRBV6-6; cdr3_length: 13; j_call: TRBJ1-1; cdr3_aa: CASSYGGGTEAFF
v_call: TRBV4-2; cdr3_length: 14; j_call: TRBJ1-1; cdr3_aa: CASSPRGVNTEAFF
v_call: TRBV7-2; cdr3_length: 17; j_call: TRBJ1-3; cdr3_aa: CASSPGTGAYSGNTIYF
v_call: TRBV4-1; cdr3_length: 16; j_call: TRBJ1-5; cdr3_aa: CASSLDRGRIGQPQHF
v_call: TRBV25-1; cdr3_length: 13; j_call: TRBJ1-1; cdr3_aa: CASTEGGRTEAFF
v_call: TRBV30; cdr3_length: 13; j_call: TRBJ2-7; cdr3_aa: CAWSVLGLAEQYF
v_call: TRBV5-5; cdr3_length: 14; j_call: TRBJ1-2; cdr3_aa: CASSLDDSSYGYTF
v_call: TRBV5-1; cdr3_length: 15; j_call: TRBJ2-1; cdr3_aa: CASSLDGGSYNEQFF
v_call: TRBV28; cdr3_length: 15; j_call: TRBJ2-1; cdr3_aa: CASSIPGTGSYEQFF
v_call: TRBV5-1; cdr3_length: 15; j_call: TRBJ1-2; cdr3_aa: CASSLAGGANYGYTF
v_call: TRBV7-9; cdr3_length: 16; j_call: TRBJ2-1; cdr3_aa: CASSPRGGGAYNEQFF
v_call: TRBV28; cdr3_length: 14; j_call: TRBJ1-2; cdr3_aa: CASRWGGSNYGYTF
v_call: TRBV6-5; cdr3_length: 14; j_call: TRBJ1-5; cdr3_aa: CASSGPGEIQPQHF
v_call: TRBV9; cdr3_length: 15; j_call: TRBJ1-4; cdr3_aa: CASSVDRGGNEKLFF
v_call: TRBV5-4; cdr3_length: 13; j_call: TRBJ2-3; cdr3_aa: CASSLGLTDTQYF
v_call: TRBV6-1; cdr3_length: 14; j_call: TRBJ1-6; cdr3_aa: CASSETGGSSPLHF
v_call: TRBV19; cdr3_length: 14; j_call: TRBJ1-5; cdr3_aa: CASKGGGWFQPQHF
v_call: TRBV5-1; cdr3_length: 12; j_call: TRBJ1-1; cdr3_aa: CASSNSNTEAFF
v_call: TRBV6-5; cdr3_length: 14; j_call: TRBJ1-5; cdr3_aa: CASSSVGGYQPQHF
v_call: TRBV28; cdr3_length: 15; j_call: TRBJ2-7; cdr3_aa: CASKQRQLQTYEQYF
v_call: TRBV27; cdr3_length: 12; j_call: TRBJ2-5; cdr3_aa: CASSSTSGGWYF
v_call: TRBV5-4; cdr3_length: 13; j_call: TRBJ1-4; cdr3_aa: CASSSSGNEKLFF
v_call: TRBV6-5; cdr3_length: 13; j_call: TRBJ2-5; cdr3_aa: CASSYSRRETQYF
v_call: TRBV11-2; cdr3_length: 15; j_call: TRBJ1-5; cdr3_aa: CASSPVGGRDQPQHF
v_call: TRBV5-5; cdr3_length: 16; j_call: TRBJ1-2; cdr3_aa: CASSPEGVALFYGYTF
v_call: TRBV7-9; cdr3_length: 14; j_call: TRBJ1-1; cdr3_aa: CSSSPRDGVTEAFF
v_call: TRBV2; cdr3_length: 13; j_call: TRBJ1-2; cdr3_aa: CANSTGGNHGYTF
v_call: TRBV6-6; cdr3_length: 13; j_call: TRBJ2-7; cdr3_aa: CAARGRSSYEQYF
v_call: TRBV6-1; cdr3_length: 15; j_call: TRBJ2-1; cdr3_aa: CASRLQGSSYNEQFF